This T cell receptor (beta chain) stems from a study of beta chain features in type 1 diabetes. The study's findings and limits: The study found moderately but significantly shorter TCRB CDR3s in all four CD4+ subsets of Type 1 diabetes patients. PCR might favor shorter templates, but any such skew would affect patients and controls equally. Still unanswered here is whether HLA type influences TCRB rearrangement.

The authors sorted CD4+ naive, central memory, regulatory and stem cell-like memory cells via CD45RO/CCR7/CD25/CD127/CD95/CD27. The study reverse transcribed the entire isolated RNA, so it sequenced expressed TCRB transcripts. Clones were sequenced by immunoSEQ multiplex PCR, and TCRdb holds only the in-frame ones, with some missing. Of 350,000 or so clones in the sample, about 20% were seen once. Germline CDR1 is SGHVS and CDR2 is FQNEAQ. The CDR3 runs 14 residues. Germline trimming cut 5 bases from V and 4 bases from J; bases unmatched to any gene: 7. The table lists this clone with a few counts. As yet, its antigen is unknown.

The chain is built from TRBV7-8 and TRBJ2-5; TRBD1 agrees at 7 bases. Sequenced input: naive CD4+ T cells from blood. This TCR was recovered from a woman aged 18-29 years in good health. CDR3 in amino acids: CASSPRTGGETQYF. The CDR3 DNA sequence: TGTGCCAGCAGCCCACGGACAGGAGGAGAGACCCAGTACTTC.